These 17 T cell receptor beta chains share one sample of origin, sequenced in a study of OX40 agonist ivuxolimab in advanced cancers. Data came from immunoSEQ multiplex PCR; TCRdb stores just in-frame clones and leaves some out. The table lists approximately 100,000 clones, roughly 87% of them singletons. Source: CD4+ or CD8+ T cells sorted from blood, taken in a trial of the OX40 agonist ivuxolimab. These receptors were collected from an adult with an advanced solid tumor such as melanoma, head and neck, liver or kidney cancer.

The rearrangement joins TRBV19 to TRBJ1-2; D uncertain. CDR1 LNHDA and CDR2 SQIVND come from the germline V gene (reference sequence). The CDR3 runs 15 residues. V lost 2 bases and J 3 bases, leaving 13 bases between the germline ends. The CDR3 spells CASSIRATGDYGYTF. The DNA of the CDR3 is TGTGCCAGTAGTATACGGGCTACGGGAGACTATGGCTACACCTTC.

The J gene is TRBJ2-1, the V gene TRBV7-8, with D perhaps given as TRBD1 or TRBD2 (5 bases each). Trimming pared 1 base from V and 9 bases from J, leaving 22 bases between. This CDR3 comprises 17 residues. Germline CDR1 is SGHVS and CDR2 is FQNEAQ. CDR3 residues: CASSLVTGTITTLEQFF. CDR3 sequence (DNA): TGTGCCAGCAGCTTAGTGACTGGGACCATCACCACGCTTGAGCAGTTCTTC.

The V and J genes are TRBV5-1 and TRBJ1-2; D ambiguous. V gave up 4 bases and J gave up 0 bases, with 10 bases separating them. The CDR3 is 14 amino acids. Germline loops: CDR1 SGHRS, CDR2 YFSETQ. For the CDR3, the DNA is TGCGCCAGCAGCCCGGACGGCCCTAACTATGGCTACACCTTC. Its translation is CASSPDGPNYGYTF. The full variable domain, its missing parts supplied by reference TRBV5-1 and TRBJ1-2, is KAGVTQTPRYLIKTRGQQVTLSCSPISGHRSVSWYQQTPGQGLQFLFEYFSETQRNKGNFPGRFSGRQFSNSRSEMNVSTLELGDSALYLCASSPDGPNYGYTFGSGTRLTVV.

A single count supports this clone. The V call is TRBV7-9, the J call TRBJ1-4; the D is unclear. Germline CDR1 is SEHNR and CDR2 is FQNEAQ (reference sequence). The CDR3 has 14 residues. Trimming stripped 5 bases from V and 1 base from J, with 8 bases between. The CDR3 spells CASSPGRTNEKLFF. The CDR3, as DNA: TGTGCCAGCAGCCCCGGACGAACTAATGAAAAACTGTTTTTT.

CDR3 sequence: CASSLSRGRPYTF. The CDR3 DNA reads as TGTGCCAGCAGCCTCTCCAGGGGGCGCCCCTACACCTTC. This chain links TRBV2 with TRBJ1-2; 8 bases line up with TRBD1. V was clipped by 6 bases and J by 10 bases; unmatched bases: 10. From germline, CDR1 is SNHLY and CDR2 FYNNEI. CDR3 length: 13 residues.

The genes are TRBV7-9 and TRBJ2-7; no definite D call. V was shortened by 6 bases and J by 0 bases, with 15 bases between the two germline ends. Germline values: CDR1 SEHNR, CDR2 FQNEAQ (reference sequence). This CDR3 spans 15 amino acids. CDR3 sequence reads: CASSGLGLLSYEQYF. The CDR3 bases are TGTGCCAGCAGTGGGCTGGGGTTACTCTCCTACGAGCAGTACTTC.

The chain carries TRBV5-4 and TRBJ1-2; tentatively, D is TRBD1 (6 bases). Trimming cost V 3 bases and J 8 bases, with 14 bases left between them. CDR3 length equals 13 residues. Germline V CDR1 and CDR2: SGHNT, YYREEE (reference sequence). The CDR3 here is CASSSIQGQGYTF. DNA for the CDR3: TGTGCCAGCAGCTCCATCCAGGGGCAAGGCTACACCTTC.

The CDR3 nucleotides read TGTGCCAGCGGTGCCGGGACAGGGAGGCCAACTAATGAAAAACTGTTTTTT. This encodes CASGAGTGRPTNEKLFF. V and J are TRBV25-1 and TRBJ1-4, with TRBD1 identical over 9 bases. CDR1 is MGHDK and CDR2 is SYGVNS in the germline V gene. Germline trimming cut 8 bases from V and 0 bases from J; bases unmatched to any gene: 10. The CDR3 covers 17 residues.

The chain carries TRBV18 and TRBJ1-1; 7 positions match TRBD1. Germline assignment: CDR1 KGHSH and CDR2 LQKENI. J gave up 4 bases and V 3 bases, and 8 bases lay outside the gene matches. The CDR3 consists of 15 residues. DNA for the CDR3: TGTGCCAGCTCACCGTCCAGGGGGTCGGGCACTGAAGCTTTCTTT. It yields the protein CASSPSRGSGTEAFF.

This sequence joins TRBV15 and TRBJ2-1, with D maybe TRBD2 (6 bases). V dropped 1 base and J dropped 4 bases, with 8 bases sitting between them. The germline gives CDR1 LNHNV, CDR2 YYDKDF (reference sequence). CDR3 length: 14 residues. This CDR3 reads CATSRGDSYNEQFF. Here the CDR3 DNA reads TGTGCCACCAGCAGAGGGGACTCTTACAATGAGCAGTTCTTC.

The chain carries TRBV18 and TRBJ2-1, with 9 bases aligning to TRBD1. The V gene end was trimmed by 3 bases and the J gene end by 7 bases; junction bases not matched to a gene: 4. The germline V gene encodes CDR1 KGHSH and CDR2 LQKENI. The CDR3 is 14 amino acids. The CDR3 region has the DNA TGTGCCAGCTCACCCGGGACAGGGTTTAATGAGCAGTTCTTC. Amino acids: CASSPGTGFNEQFF.

This clone was found once. The chain employs TRBV4-3 and TRBJ2-5, with D perhaps matching TRBD1 or TRBD2 (5 bases each). CDR3 length: 14 residues. Trimming removed 0 bases from V and 4 bases from J, with 9 bases in between. CDR1 and CDR2 (germline): LGHNA, YSLEER. CDR3 nucleotide sequence: TGCGCCAGCAGCCAAGATCCGGGACCAGAGACCCAGTACTTC. Translating gives CASSQDPGPETQYF.

The chain recombines TRBV18 with TRBJ1-2; D gene uncertain. The V gene lost 2 bases and the J gene lost 6 bases, with 10 bases spanning the gap. The CDR3 sequence is 13 residues long. Germline CDR1 and CDR2: KGHSH and LQKENI. CDR3: CASSPEVRDGYTF. The CDR3 coding sequence is TGTGCCAGCTCACCAGAGGTTCGGGATGGCTACACCTTC.

The genes are TRBV6-5 and TRBJ1-1; tentatively, D is TRBD1 (5 bases). The CDR3 extends over 13 amino acids. Germline values: CDR1 MNHEY, CDR2 SVGAGI. Trimming shortened V by 0 bases and J by 6 bases, and 8 bases separated the two germline ends. In nucleotides, the CDR3 is TGTGCCAGCAGTTACTCAGGGGACGCTGAAGCTTTCTTT. Translation: CASSYSGDAEAFF.

The chain uses TRBV28 and TRBJ2-1, with no clear D. CDR1 MDHEN and CDR2 SYDVKM come from the germline V gene. The CDR3 totals 13 residues. With 1 base removed from V and 7 bases from J, the gap between germline ends came to 8 bases. The CDR3 region is CASSLSSRNEQFF. CDR3 nucleotides: TGTGCCAGCAGTTTATCCAGCCGGAATGAGCAGTTCTTC. The full variable domain, with the rest looked up from reference TRBV28 and TRBJ2-1, is DVKVTQSSRYLVKRTGEKVFLECVQDMDHENMFWYRQDPGLGLRLIYFSYDVKMKEKGDIPEGYSVSREKKERFSLILESASTNQTSMYLCASSLSSRNEQFFGPGTRLTVL.

Notes on this clone: Without the conserved terminal phenylalanine or tryptophan, this CDR3 likely stems from a read error. The rearrangement links TRBV2 to TRBJ1-6, with D possibly being TRBD1 (5 bases). This CDR3 has 17 residues. Germline values: CDR1 SNHLY, CDR2 FYNNEI. The germline V and J ends were trimmed by 0 bases and 5 bases, with 14 bases remaining between them. DNA of the CDR3: TGTGCCAGCAGTGAAGCGCGGCCCGGGGGGAATAATTCACCCCTCCACCTT. It translates to CASSEARPGGNNSPLHL.

The gene calls are TRBV6-1 and TRBJ2-1; D unresolved. This CDR3 is 18 amino acids long. V was shortened by 0 bases and J by 5 bases, with 20 bases between the two germline ends. Germline V lookup: CDR1 MNHNS, CDR2 SASEGT. The CDR3 region has the DNA TGTGCCAGCAGTGAAGCGCTTCTCAGCTCAGACCTTAACAATGAGCAGTTCTTC. Protein: CASSEALLSSDLNNEQFF.